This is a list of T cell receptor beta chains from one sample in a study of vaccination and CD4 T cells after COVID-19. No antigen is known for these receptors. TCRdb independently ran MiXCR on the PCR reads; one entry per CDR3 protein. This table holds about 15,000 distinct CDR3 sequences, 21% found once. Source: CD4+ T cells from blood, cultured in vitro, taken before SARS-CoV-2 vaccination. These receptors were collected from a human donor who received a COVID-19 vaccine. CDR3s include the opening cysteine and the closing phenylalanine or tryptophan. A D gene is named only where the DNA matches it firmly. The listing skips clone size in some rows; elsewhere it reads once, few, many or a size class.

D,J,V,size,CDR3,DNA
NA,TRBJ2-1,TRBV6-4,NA,CASSVSRNGGNEQFF,TGTGCCAGCAGTGTGTCGCGGAACGGGGGCAATGAGCAGTTCTTC
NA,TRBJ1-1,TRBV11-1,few,CASSPLNTEAFF,TGTGCCAGCAGCCCATTGAACACTGAAGCTTTCTTT
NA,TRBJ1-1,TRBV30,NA,CAWRYGLTMNTEAFF,TGTGCCTGGAGATACGGGCTGACCATGAACACTGAAGCTTTCTTT
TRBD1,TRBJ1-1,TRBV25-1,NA,CASTKQGLNTEAFF,TGTGCCAGCACTAAACAGGGGTTGAACACTGAAGCTTTCTTT
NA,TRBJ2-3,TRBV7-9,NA,CASSLSASADTQYF,TGTGCCAGCAGCTTATCGGCCTCAGCAGATACGCAGTATTTT
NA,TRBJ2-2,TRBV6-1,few,CASRRTRGAGELFF,TGTGCCAGCAGACGAACTAGGGGGGCCGGGGAGCTGTTTTTT
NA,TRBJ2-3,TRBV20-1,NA,CSAIRPSEVDTQYF,TGCAGTGCTATTAGGCCTAGCGAGGTAGATACGCAGTATTTT
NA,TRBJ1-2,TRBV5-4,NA,CASSLANRVYGYTF,TGTGCCAGCAGCTTGGCCAACAGAGTATATGGCTACACCTTC
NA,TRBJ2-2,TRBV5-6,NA,CASSVQGSGELFF,TGTGCCAGCAGCGTACAGGGCTCCGGGGAGCTGTTTTTT
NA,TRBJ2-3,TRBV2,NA,CASSEALRGLGGTDTQYF,TGTGCCAGCAGTGAAGCGCTTCGGGGGTTGGGGGGCACAGATACGCAGTATTTT
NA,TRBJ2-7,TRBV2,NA,CASTLSGGSSSYEQYF,TGTGCCAGCACCCTCTCCGGGGGTTCTTCTTCCTACGAGCAGTACTTC
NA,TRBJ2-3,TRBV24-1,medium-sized,CATQKNTDTQYF,TGTGCCACCCAAAAGAACACAGATACGCAGTATTTT
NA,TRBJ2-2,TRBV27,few,CASTLGVRSGELFF,TGTGCCAGCACCCTGGGGGTTCGGTCCGGGGAGCTGTTTTTT
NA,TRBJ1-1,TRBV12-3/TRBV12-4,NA,CASSFLGGNTEAFF,TGTGCCAGCAGTTTTTTAGGGGGGAACACTGAAGCTTTCTTT
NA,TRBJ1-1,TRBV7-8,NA,CASVESGTEAFF,TGTGCCAGCGTGGAATCGGGGACTGAAGCTTTCTTT
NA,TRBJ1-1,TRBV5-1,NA,CASSLGRPTFEAFF,TGCGCCAGCAGCTTAGGCAGACCGACCTTTGAAGCTTTCTTT